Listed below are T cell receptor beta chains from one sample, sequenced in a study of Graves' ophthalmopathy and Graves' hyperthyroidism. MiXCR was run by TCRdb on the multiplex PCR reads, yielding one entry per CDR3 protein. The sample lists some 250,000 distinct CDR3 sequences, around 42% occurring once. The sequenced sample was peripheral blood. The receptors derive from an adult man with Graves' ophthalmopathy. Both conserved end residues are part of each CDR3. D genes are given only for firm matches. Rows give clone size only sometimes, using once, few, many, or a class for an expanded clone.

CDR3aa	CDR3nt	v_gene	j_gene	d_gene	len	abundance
CASSESGWSYEQYF	TGCGCCAGCAGTGAGTCGGGGTGGTCCTACGAGCAGTACTTC	TRBV10-2	TRBJ2-7	-	14	-
CASSSKQGASTNEKLFF	TGCGCCAGCAGCTCAAAACAGGGGGCGTCGACTAATGAAAAACTGTTTTTT	TRBV4-1	TRBJ1-4	TRBD1	17	few
CASSLSLTGMAEQYF	TGTGCCAGCAGCTTAAGTCTGACAGGGATGGCCGAGCAGTACTTC	TRBV7-9	TRBJ2-7	TRBD1	15	-
CSAKSGATEAFF	TGCAGTGCTAAGTCAGGGGCCACTGAAGCTTTCTTT	TRBV20-1	TRBJ1-1	-	12	few
CASSSPARHFYEQYF	TGTGCCAGCAGTTCGCCGGCTCGCCACTTTTACGAGCAGTACTTC	TRBV12-3/TRBV12-4	TRBJ2-7	-	15	few
CAISGTDTQYF	TGTGCCATCAGTGGGACAGATACGCAGTATTTT	TRBV10-3	TRBJ2-3	-	11	-
CASSQVLGGGEQYF	TGTGCCAGCAGCCAAGTACTAGGTGGTGGAGAGCAGTACTTC	TRBV3-1	TRBJ2-7	-	14	-
CATSLENEQYF	TGTGCCACCAGCTTAGAGAACGAGCAGTACTTC	TRBV7-6	TRBJ2-7	-	11	-
CASSQAMALGSPLHF	TGTGCCAGCAGCCAAGCCATGGCATTGGGTTCACCCCTCCACTTT	TRBV14	TRBJ1-6	-	15	-
CASRADRTSPLHF	TGTGCCAGCAGGGCCGACAGGACATCACCCCTCCACTTT	TRBV2	TRBJ1-6	-	13	few
CASMTGGYGYTF	TGTGCCAGCATGACAGGGGGCTATGGCTACACCTTC	TRBV2	TRBJ1-2	TRBD1	12	few
CASSLAYRGQGQYF	TGTGCCAGCAGTTTAGCTTACAGGGGACAAGGGCAGTACTTC	TRBV10-3	TRBJ2-7	TRBD1	14	-
CASSSDRGPGMNTEAFF	TGTGCCAGCAGCTCCGACAGGGGGCCCGGCATGAACACTGAAGCTTTCTTT	TRBV9	TRBJ1-1	TRBD1	17	-
CASSDIKETQYF	TGTGCCAGCAGCGACATAAAAGAGACCCAGTACTTC	TRBV9	TRBJ2-5	-	12	few
CASSQGQAGQPQHF	TGTGCCAGCAGCCAAGGGCAAGCGGGGCAGCCCCAGCATTTT	TRBV4-1	TRBJ1-5	-	14	few
CASSSGTGGAEAFF	TGTGCCAGCAGTTCCGGGACTGGGGGCGCTGAAGCTTTCTTT	TRBV7-6	TRBJ1-1	-	14	few
CASSQTGERLFQPQHF	TGCGCCAGCAGCCAGACAGGGGAGCGTCTTTTTCAGCCCCAGCATTTT	TRBV5-1	TRBJ1-5	TRBD1	16	-
CSARDLSGPNYGYTF	TGCAGTGCTAGAGATCTCTCAGGACCCAACTATGGCTACACCTTC	TRBV20-1	TRBJ1-2	-	15	-
CASSLVGEKLFF	TGTGCCAGCAGCTTAGTTGGGGAAAAACTGTTTTTT	TRBV5-1	TRBJ1-4	-	12	-